This entry is about one T cell receptor beta chain. Antigen: not known. The library targeted TCRbeta and was prepared with unique molecular identifiers. TCRdb reprocessed the PCR reads via MiXCR and lists one record per CDR3 protein. The table has about 640,000 distinct CDR3 sequences, over 10% seen once. The record originates from a study of T-cell reconstitution after alpha-beta-depleted transplantation in children. Study-wide points: Several hundred expanded graft clones reportedly supplied alpha-beta T cells about two months after transplant. One year post-transplant, T-cell counts and diversity were largely derived from T cells produced anew.

V lost 4 bases, J lost 4 bases, and 16 bases lay in between. Germline lookup yields CDR1 DFQATT and CDR2 SNEGSKA (reference sequence). This CDR3 spans 14 amino acids. Material: PBMCs, mostly from graft donor cells, obtained 360 days after TCRalphabeta/CD19-depleted stem cell transplant. The clonotype was recovered from a male patient younger than 18 who had a stem cell transplant for acute myeloid leukemia, so the T cells may come from the graft donor. The chain combines TRBV20-1 with TRBJ2-5; possible D gene TRBD1, 5 bases. The CDR3 DNA sequence: TGCAGTGCTATAGTTACCTTGGGGCGAGAGACCCAGTACTTC. Translation gives CSAIVTLGRETQYF.